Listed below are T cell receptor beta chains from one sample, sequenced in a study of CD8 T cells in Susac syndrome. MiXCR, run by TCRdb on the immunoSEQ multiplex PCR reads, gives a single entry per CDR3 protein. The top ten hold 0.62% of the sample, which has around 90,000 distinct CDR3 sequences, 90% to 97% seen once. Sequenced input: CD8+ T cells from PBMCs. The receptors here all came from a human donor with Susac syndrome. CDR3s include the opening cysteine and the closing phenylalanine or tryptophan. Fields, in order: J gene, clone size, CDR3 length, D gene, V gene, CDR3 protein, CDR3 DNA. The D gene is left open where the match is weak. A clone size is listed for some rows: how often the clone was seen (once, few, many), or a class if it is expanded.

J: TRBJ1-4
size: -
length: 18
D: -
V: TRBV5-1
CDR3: CASSLQHKTRGVNEKLFF
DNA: TGCGCCAGCAGCTTGCAACACAAGACTAGAGGTGTTAATGAAAAACTGTTTTTT

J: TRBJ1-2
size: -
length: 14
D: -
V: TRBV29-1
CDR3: CSVGHMDSLYGYTF
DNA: TGCAGCGTTGGCCACATGGATTCTCTCTATGGCTACACCTTC

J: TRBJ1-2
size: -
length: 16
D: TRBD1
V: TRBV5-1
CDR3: CASSLSPGQGDYGYTF
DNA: TGCGCCAGCAGCTTGAGCCCGGGACAGGGAGATTATGGCTACACCTTC

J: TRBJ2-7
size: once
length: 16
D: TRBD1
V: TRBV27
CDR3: CASSPQRTGGYYEQYF
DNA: TGTGCCAGCAGTCCGCAAAGGACAGGGGGGTACTACGAGCAGTACTTC

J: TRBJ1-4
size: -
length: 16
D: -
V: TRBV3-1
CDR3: CASSQVPGEGNEKLFF
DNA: TGTGCCAGCAGCCAAGTCCCAGGGGAAGGTAATGAAAAACTGTTTTTT

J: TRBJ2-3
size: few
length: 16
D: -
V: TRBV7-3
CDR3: CASSLPGHGETDTQYF
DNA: TGTGCCAGCAGCTTACCGGGACACGGTGAAACAGATACGCAGTATTTT

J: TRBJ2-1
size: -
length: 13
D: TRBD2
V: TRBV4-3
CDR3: CASGLGGDNEQFF
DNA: TGCGCCAGCGGCTTGGGGGGGGACAATGAGCAGTTCTTC

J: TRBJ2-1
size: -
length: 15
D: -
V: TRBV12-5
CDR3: CASGSPPGGADEQFF
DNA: TGTGCTAGTGGTTCCCCCCCTGGGGGCGCGGATGAGCAGTTCTTC

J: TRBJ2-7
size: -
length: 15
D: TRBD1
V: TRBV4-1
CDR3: CASSRPGQSTYEQYF
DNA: TGCGCCAGCAGCCGACCGGGACAGTCTACCTACGAGCAGTACTTC

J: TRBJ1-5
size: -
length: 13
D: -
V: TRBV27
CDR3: CASSFEVYQPQHF
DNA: TGTGCCAGCAGTTTTGAGGTATATCAGCCCCAGCATTTT

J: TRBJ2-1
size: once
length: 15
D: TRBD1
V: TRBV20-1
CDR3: CSARDPGQASNEQFF
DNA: TGCAGTGCTAGAGACCCGGGACAGGCCTCCAATGAGCAGTTCTTC

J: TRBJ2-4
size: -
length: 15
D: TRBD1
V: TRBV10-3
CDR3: CAISNGRGQGSIQYF
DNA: TGTGCCATCAGTAATGGGAGAGGACAGGGTAGCATCCAGTACTTC

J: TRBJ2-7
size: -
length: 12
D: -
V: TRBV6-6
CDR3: CASRALIYEQYF
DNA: TGTGCCAGCCGGGCCCTGATCTACGAGCAGTACTTC

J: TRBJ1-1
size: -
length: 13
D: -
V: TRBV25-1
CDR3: CASSVRGGTEAFF
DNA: TGTGCCAGCAGTGTGCGGGGGGGTACTGAAGCTTTCTTT

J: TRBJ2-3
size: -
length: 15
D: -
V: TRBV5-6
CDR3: CASSQALLSTDTQYF
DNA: TGTGCCAGCTCCCAGGCACTCCTCAGCACAGATACGCAGTATTTT

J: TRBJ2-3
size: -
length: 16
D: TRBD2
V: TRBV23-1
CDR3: CASSQTAGQCTDTQYF
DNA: TGCGCCAGCAGTCAAACAGCGGGGCAATGCACAGATACGCAGTATTTT

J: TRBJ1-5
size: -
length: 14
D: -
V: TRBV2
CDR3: CASSLPRINQPQHF
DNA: TGTGCCAGCAGTTTGCCCAGGATAAATCAGCCCCAGCATTTT

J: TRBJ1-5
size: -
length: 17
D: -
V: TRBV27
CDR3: CASSLGVGQGSNQPQHF
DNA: TGTGCCAGCAGTTTAGGGGTAGGTCAGGGGAGCAATCAGCCCCAGCATTTT

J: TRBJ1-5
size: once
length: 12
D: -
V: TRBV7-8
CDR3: CASSYGQQPQHF
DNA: TGTGCCAGCAGCTACGGACAGCAGCCCCAGCATTTT

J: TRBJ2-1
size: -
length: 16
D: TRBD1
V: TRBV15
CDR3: CATSTRTGGPYNEQFF
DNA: TGTGCCACCAGCACCCGGACAGGGGGTCCCTACAATGAGCAGTTCTTC

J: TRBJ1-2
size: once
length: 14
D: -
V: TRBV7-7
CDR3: CASSLAARSYGYTF
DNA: TGTGCTAGCAGCTTAGCGGCGCGATCCTATGGCTACACCTTC

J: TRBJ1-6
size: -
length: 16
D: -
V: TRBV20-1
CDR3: CSARGGPSSYNSPLHF
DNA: TGCAGTGCCCGGGGGGGGCCGAGCTCCTATAATTCACCCCTCCACTTT

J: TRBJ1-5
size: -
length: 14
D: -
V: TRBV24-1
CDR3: CATSVAQVNQPQHF
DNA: TGTGCCACCAGTGTCGCACAGGTAAATCAGCCCCAGCATTTT

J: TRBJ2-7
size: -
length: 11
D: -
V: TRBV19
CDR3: CASRGSGEQYF
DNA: TGTGCCAGTAGGGGGAGCGGCGAGCAGTACTTC

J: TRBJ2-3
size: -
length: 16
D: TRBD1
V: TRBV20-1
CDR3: CSARDLDRASTDTQYF
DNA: TGCAGTGCTAGAGACCTAGACAGGGCGAGCACAGATACGCAGTATTTT

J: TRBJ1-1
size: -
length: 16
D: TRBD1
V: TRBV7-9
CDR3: CASSLRTGLKNTEAFF
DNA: TGTGCCAGCAGCCTTCGGACAGGGCTTAAGAACACTGAAGCTTTCTTT

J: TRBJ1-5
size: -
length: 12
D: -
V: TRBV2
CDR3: CASIERERARHF
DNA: TGTGCCAGCATCGAAAGGGAACGGGCTAGGCATTTT

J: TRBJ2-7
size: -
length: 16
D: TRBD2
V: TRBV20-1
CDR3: CSARPLGGGASYEQYF
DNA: TGCAGTGCTAGACCCCTAGGCGGGGGGGCCTCCTACGAGCAGTACTTC

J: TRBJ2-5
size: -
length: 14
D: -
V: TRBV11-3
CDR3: CASSSPGVDQTQYF
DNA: TGTGCCAGCAGCTCCCCGGGAGTGGATCAGACCCAGTACTTC

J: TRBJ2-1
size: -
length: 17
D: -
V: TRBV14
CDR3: CASSQRMAGAIYNEQFF
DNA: TGTGCCAGCAGCCAACGGATGGCGGGGGCAATCTACAATGAGCAGTTCTTC

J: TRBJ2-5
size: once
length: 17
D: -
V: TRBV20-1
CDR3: CSAFDDSQGGAQETQYF
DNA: TGCAGTGCTTTCGACGACAGTCAAGGGGGGGCACAAGAGACCCAGTACTTC

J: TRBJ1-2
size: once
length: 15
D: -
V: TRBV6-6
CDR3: CASSVVEDANYGYTF
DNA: TGTGCCAGCAGTGTCGTAGAGGACGCCAACTATGGCTACACCTTC

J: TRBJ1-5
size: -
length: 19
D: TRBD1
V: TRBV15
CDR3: CATSRARTGGAYSNQPQHF
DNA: TGTGCCACCAGCAGGGCCCGGACAGGGGGCGCATACAGCAATCAGCCCCAGCATTTT

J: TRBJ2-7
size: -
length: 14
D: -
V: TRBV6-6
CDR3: CASSYHSGRYEQYF
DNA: TGTGCCAGCAGTTATCACTCGGGGAGGTACGAGCAGTACTTC

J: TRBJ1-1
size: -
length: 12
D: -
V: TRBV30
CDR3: CAKTEPNTEAFF
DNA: TGTGCTAAAACAGAACCGAACACTGAAGCTTTCTTT

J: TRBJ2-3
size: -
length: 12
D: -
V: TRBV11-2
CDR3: CASRRGDNTQYF
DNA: TGTGCCAGCCGACGCGGGGACAATACGCAGTATTTT